This TCR beta chain was retrieved from a study of blood T cell repertoires in COVID-19. Overall study context: In each case, the material was cDNA or gDNA derived from T cells, B-cell-depleted T cells, or PBMCs.

As originally analysed: Amplification with reference gene primers provided the estimates of nucleated cell counts. The protocol was immunoSEQ multiplex PCR, while the TCRdb copy is restricted to in-frame clones and leaves out a portion. D and trimming were read from the DNA, whereas the V and J calls and clone size are those reported in that table. The table includes about 110,000 clones, over 80% detected once. V dropped 2 bases and J dropped 5; count of bases not matched to a gene: 5. The V gene's germline CDR1 is SGHNT and CDR2 YENEEA. The CDR3 contains 16 residues. Material for sequencing was peripheral blood. The chain is built from TRBV11-3 and TRBJ2-1, with TRBD1 identical over 11 bases. The source of this sequence is an older woman with acute or convalescent COVID-19. For the CDR3, the DNA is TGTGCCAGCAGCTTATACGGGGACAGGGGGGACAATGAGCAGTTCTTC. Encoded protein: CASSLYGDRGDNEQFF.